This T cell receptor beta chain was profiled in a study of T-cell memory formation after mild COVID-19. Study details: TCR clusters showed largely donor specificity. General observations from the study: Mainly CM and EM harbored the contracting CD4+ clones; mainly EMRA harbored the CD8+ ones. Second-wave clones peaking on day 37 lacked confirmed SARS-CoV-2 specificity.

Germline V lookup: CDR1 SGHTA, CDR2 FQGNSA. Trimming removed 3 bases from V and 5 bases from J; junction bases left unmatched: 17. This CDR3 is built from 19 residues. There are many counts of this clonotype. The antigen remains unidentified. A single record per CDR3 protein comes from TCRdb applying MiXCR to the 5' RACE reads. The repertoire has 30,000 or so distinct CDR3 sequences, more than 20% of them found once; the top ten carry over 1.5%. The sequencing sample was made of PBMCs or a T cell subset sorted from them (not recorded which). This receptor was obtained from an adult who had mild COVID-19 (a few samples of this study predate the infection). Cell type and time point are not known. The rearrangement links TRBV7-2 to TRBJ2-7, with 12 positions matching TRBD1. The CDR3 sequence is CASSLAGTGGAKSQNEQYF. The CDR3, as DNA: TGTGCCAGCAGCTTGGCCGGGACAGGGGGCGCAAAGTCCCAGAACGAGCAGTACTTC. Full variable domain (outside the CDR3, taken from reference TRBV7-2 and TRBJ2-7): GAGVSQSPSNKVTEKGKDVELRCDPISGHTALYWYRQSLGQGLEFLIYFQGNSAPDKSGLPSDRFSAERTGGSVSTLTIQRTQQEDSAVYLCASSLAGTGGAKSQNEQYFGPGTRLTVT.